This is a list of T cell receptor beta chains from one sample in a study of blood T cells in healthy people across ages. TCRdb reprocessed the 5' RACE reads via MiXCR and lists one record per CDR3 protein. The data hold about 1.4 million distinct CDR3 sequences, with roughly 60% observed a single time. The sequencing sample was made of blood. These receptor sequences come from a young man in good health. The CDR3 runs from the conserved cysteine through the conserved F or W.

v_gene: TRBV4-1
j_gene: TRBJ2-7
CDR3aa: CASSQVGGKIYEQYF

v_gene: TRBV7-9
j_gene: TRBJ2-3
CDR3aa: CASSSDRGPRTDTQYF

v_gene: TRBV29-1
j_gene: TRBJ2-7
CDR3aa: CSALTENYEQYF

v_gene: TRBV20-1
j_gene: TRBJ2-3
CDR3aa: CSARDGAGAQADTQYF

v_gene: TRBV7-2
j_gene: TRBJ2-1
CDR3aa: CASSLEGEGNNEQFF

v_gene: TRBV12-3/TRBV12-4
j_gene: TRBJ2-5
CDR3aa: CASSPQPGLVGKETQYF

v_gene: TRBV11-2
j_gene: TRBJ2-1
CDR3aa: CASSFSGTSGGLSSYNEQFF

v_gene: TRBV29-1
j_gene: TRBJ2-5
CDR3aa: CSALQGLETQYF

v_gene: TRBV6-2/TRBV6-3
j_gene: TRBJ1-3
CDR3aa: CASSEGYSGNTIYF

v_gene: TRBV6-2/TRBV6-3
j_gene: TRBJ1-2
CDR3aa: CASTTPGVYYGYTF

v_gene: TRBV9
j_gene: TRBJ2-4
CDR3aa: CASSVVADSEQYF

v_gene: TRBV14
j_gene: TRBJ1-2
CDR3aa: CASSQWASGSNYGYTF

v_gene: TRBV6-1
j_gene: TRBJ2-1
CDR3aa: CASSAILTGFYGNEQFF

v_gene: TRBV2
j_gene: TRBJ2-7
CDR3aa: CASSEARLAGGDEQYF

v_gene: TRBV4-1
j_gene: TRBJ2-7
CDR3aa: CASSQVRAGPSYEQYF

v_gene: TRBV5-1
j_gene: TRBJ2-3
CDR3aa: CASSRKGQGSTDTQYF

v_gene: TRBV7-2
j_gene: TRBJ2-3
CDR3aa: CASSQYRGVSDTQYF

v_gene: TRBV29-1
j_gene: TRBJ2-3
CDR3aa: CSVEVFGERGGRTDTQYF

v_gene: TRBV3-1
j_gene: TRBJ1-5
CDR3aa: CASSQGVWKQPQHF

v_gene: TRBV7-2
j_gene: TRBJ2-1
CDR3aa: CASRTRGNEQFF

v_gene: TRBV6-2/TRBV6-3
j_gene: TRBJ1-2
CDR3aa: CASSYPPGRGLDGGYTF

v_gene: TRBV20-1
j_gene: TRBJ2-1
CDR3aa: CSAMSGTSYNEQFF

v_gene: TRBV5-6
j_gene: TRBJ1-1
CDR3aa: CASSLAMDSLCEAFF

v_gene: TRBV18
j_gene: TRBJ2-3
CDR3aa: CASSPWTGRTDTQYF

v_gene: TRBV27
j_gene: TRBJ2-1
CDR3aa: CASSPLSGGDNEQFF

v_gene: TRBV27
j_gene: TRBJ1-2
CDR3aa: CASSASGHQYGYTF

v_gene: TRBV5-4
j_gene: NA
CDR3aa: CASNHDRNSYEQFF

v_gene: TRBV4-3
j_gene: TRBJ2-3
CDR3aa: CASSPDGSGGAEEDTQYF

v_gene: TRBV2
j_gene: TRBJ2-1
CDR3aa: CASSYPGTGGSEQFF

v_gene: TRBV4-1
j_gene: TRBJ1-2
CDR3aa: CASSQGSADGYTF

v_gene: TRBV18
j_gene: TRBJ2-7
CDR3aa: CASSPDSTSYEQYF

v_gene: TRBV27
j_gene: TRBJ2-1
CDR3aa: CASSPLLGQGWGSYNEQFF

v_gene: TRBV4-1
j_gene: TRBJ2-7
CDR3aa: CASSQGLVGGSSYEQYF

v_gene: TRBV28
j_gene: TRBJ1-6
CDR3aa: CASSVGPRGSPLHF

v_gene: TRBV28
j_gene: TRBJ1-1
CDR3aa: CASSFGSSKAFF

v_gene: TRBV11-2
j_gene: TRBJ2-7
CDR3aa: CASSFNVGGYPEQYF

v_gene: TRBV7-9
j_gene: TRBJ1-5
CDR3aa: CASSLFQGGDQPQHF

v_gene: TRBV12-3/TRBV12-4
j_gene: TRBJ2-1
CDR3aa: CASKVTSYNEQFF

v_gene: TRBV6-6
j_gene: TRBJ1-6
CDR3aa: CASSPGGTARANSPLHF

v_gene: TRBV20-1
j_gene: TRBJ2-4
CDR3aa: CSARSDRAELAKNIQYF

v_gene: TRBV29-1
j_gene: TRBJ2-3
CDR3aa: CSVDGVRGTDTQYF

v_gene: TRBV4-3
j_gene: TRBJ2-3
CDR3aa: CASSQVSQSTDTQYF

v_gene: TRBV25-1
j_gene: TRBJ1-1
CDR3aa: CASSEIGTNTEAFF

v_gene: TRBV29-1
j_gene: TRBJ2-7
CDR3aa: CSVGGQGVTEQYF

v_gene: TRBV2
j_gene: TRBJ2-5
CDR3aa: CASSADKGTQETQYF

v_gene: TRBV7-2
j_gene: TRBJ2-5
CDR3aa: CASSLTEETQYF

v_gene: TRBV5-1
j_gene: TRBJ2-7
CDR3aa: CASSHSSAYEQYF

v_gene: TRBV7-2
j_gene: TRBJ2-1
CDR3aa: CASNSHRGGQIHEQFF